These T cell receptor beta chains were read from a single sample in a study of HIV-infected patients and healthy controls. TCRdb called the 5' RACE reads again in MiXCR, with one record for every CDR3 protein. The sample shows fewer than 20,000 distinct CDR3 sequences, approximately 12% of them seen only once. The sample taken for sequencing was blood. The receptors originated from an adult in good health. CDR3s include the opening cysteine and the closing phenylalanine or tryptophan. A D gene is named only where the DNA matches it firmly. Clone size, where shown, is once, few, many, or a class for clones that have expanded.

>.|.|TRBV5-1|TRBJ1-1
CASSLDGRRMNTEAFF
>TRBD1|.|TRBV30|TRBJ2-1
CAAGTGNNEQFF
>.|few|TRBV27|TRBJ1-5
CASSLVGGSQPQHF
>TRBD2|.|TRBV4-1|TRBJ2-7
CASSQAWGASGDYEQYF
>.|many|TRBV5-1|TRBJ2-5
CASSPQASGETQYF
>.|many|TRBV9|TRBJ2-1
CASSPHLSGYEQFF
>.|many|TRBV6-4|TRBJ2-3
CASSGGGDTDTQYF
>.|many|TRBV7-6|TRBJ1-6
CASSFPPGGSPLHF
>TRBD2|few|TRBV9|TRBJ2-3
CASSVGGLETDTQYF
>TRBD2|medium-sized|TRBV5-1|TRBJ2-3
CASSAGTSEGTQYF
>TRBD2|many|TRBV4-3|TRBJ2-1
CASSQGGLAGPQFF
>TRBD1|.|TRBV4-3|TRBJ2-7
CASSQYTGAAYEQYF
>TRBD1|many|TRBV9|TRBJ2-1
CASRGQGTDEQFF
>.|medium-sized|TRBV5-1|TRBJ1-5
CASSPVTGGNQPQHF
>.|many|TRBV7-2|TRBJ2-5
CASSLSLQTVQETQYF
>.|medium-sized|TRBV6-5|TRBJ2-5
CASRRHETQYF
>.|.|TRBV5-1|TRBJ1-5
CASSSNRHRNFQSSVQPQHF
>.|medium-sized|TRBV29-1|TRBJ1-1
CSVELGVNTEAFF
>.|.|TRBV7-3|TRBJ1-6
CASSLYGGRSPLHF
>.|few|TRBV6-5|TRBJ1-4
CASSLTGAYNEKLFF
>.|.|TRBV12-3/TRBV12-4|TRBJ2-2
CASRGMIDTGELFF
>TRBD2|medium-sized|TRBV20-1|TRBJ2-3
CSAFREADTQYF
>TRBD1|.|TRBV5-5|TRBJ2-3
CASSFGRDRARVTQYF
>.|.|TRBV10-3|TRBJ2-3
CAIRARPGDVPDTQYF
>.|many|TRBV6-1|TRBJ2-2
CASSEIVSNANTGELFF
>.|few|TRBV4-3|TRBJ2-7
CASSQERALMDEQYF
>TRBD1|few|TRBV29-1|TRBJ1-1
CSVGTGEAFF
>.|many|TRBV7-9|TRBJ1-5
CASSATGGNQPQHF
>TRBD1|medium-sized|TRBV7-8|TRBJ2-7
CASSLAGQGAWEQYF
>TRBD1|many|TRBV10-3|TRBJ1-2
CAISPQGAALGYTF
>.|medium-sized|TRBV28|TRBJ2-4
CASRSGVDIQYF
>.|many|TRBV4-1|TRBJ1-6
CASSPRSRAGSPLHF
>TRBD1|many|TRBV18|TRBJ1-2
CASLDRAALSGYTF
>.|many|TRBV7-2|TRBJ1-5
CASSLAGAGGQPQHF
>.|many|TRBV18|TRBJ2-2
CASSPERNTGELFF
>TRBD1|many|TRBV4-1|TRBJ2-6
CASSPGQAISGANVLTF
>.|.|TRBV6-6|TRBJ1-1
CASSYSLRASTNTEAFF
>.|many|TRBV11-3|TRBJ2-7
CASSSGRGSYEQYF
>TRBD1|few|TRBV7-8|TRBJ1-5
CASSLGTGKDQPQHF
>.|medium-sized|TRBV20-1|TRBJ2-5
CSVVTSVETQYF
>.|many|TRBV19|TRBJ2-2
CASSIRHRTGELFF
>.|medium-sized|TRBV20-1|TRBJ1-2
CGGDGYTF
>TRBD1|few|TRBV27|TRBJ1-1
CASSFRGRTEAFF
>.|many|TRBV19|TRBJ2-2
CASSIGLYTGELFF
>.|medium-sized|TRBV13|TRBJ2-6
CASSPLAGANVLTF
>.|many|TRBV12-3/TRBV12-4|TRBJ1-1
CASNPSSGGTEAFF
>.|many|TRBV7-2|TRBJ1-1
CASSYTGIAEAFF
>TRBD1|few|TRBV12-3/TRBV12-4|TRBJ2-2
CASRDFRTGRTGELFF
>.|many|TRBV6-2/TRBV6-3|TRBJ2-4
CASSLWDSAKNIQYF
>.|many|TRBV6-6|TRBJ2-1
CASNSYNEQFF
>.|medium-sized|TRBV20-1|TRBJ2-1
CSARDGSSYNEQFF
>.|many|TRBV6-2/TRBV6-3|TRBJ1-2
CASRRTSEGGYTF
>.|few|TRBV10-3|TRBJ1-1
CAISVRENTEAFF
>.|few|TRBV7-3|TRBJ2-2
CASSDTVLVGGELFF